A selection of T cell receptor beta chains follows, all from one sample in a study of chemoradiotherapy in HPV16-positive cancers. TCRdb's table, derived via immunoSEQ multiplex PCR, lists solely in-frame clones and lacks some. The sample has roughly 1,300 clones; about 90% are singletons. The material was tumor tissue, obtained from a patient who underwent chemoradiotherapy. Every receptor here comes from a human donor with HPV-associated anogenital cancer. The CDR3 runs from the conserved cysteine through the conserved F or W. A D gene is named only where the DNA matches it firmly. The size entry is marked missing in some rows and otherwise reads once, few, many or a size class.

J | V | size | D | DNA | CDR3
TRBJ2-7 | TRBV6-1 | . | TRBD1 | TGTGCCAGCAGTGATGAAAGACTCAGAACCGGGACAGGCTACGAGCAGTACTTC | CASSDERLRTGTGYEQYF
TRBJ1-2 | TRBV6-5 | once | TRBD1 | TGTGCCAGCAGTTACAAACAGGGGGCGAAGGTCTATGGCTACACCTTC | CASSYKQGAKVYGYTF
TRBJ2-2 | TRBV18 | . | . | TGTGCCAGCTCACCACTGCGCGGTGGCACCGGGGAGCTGTTTTTT | CASSPLRGGTGELFF
TRBJ1-1 | TRBV4-1 | . | TRBD1 | TGCGCCAGCAGCCACGGGGACAGGGGGCTAGGAGAAGCTTTCTTT | CASSHGDRGLGEAFF
TRBJ2-7 | TRBV6-4 | once | TRBD1 | TGTGCCAGCAGTGTCCGACAGGGGGAAGTACACGAGCAGTACTTC | CASSVRQGEVHEQYF
TRBJ2-7 | TRBV25-1 | . | TRBD1 | TGTGCCAGCAGTGGAACAGGGGGAACTCGCGTGCAGTACTTC | CASSGTGGTRVQYF
TRBJ2-3 | TRBV4-1 | . | . | TGCGCCAGCAGCCGACAGGCGGTTTTAAGCACAGATACGCAGTATTTT | CASSRQAVLSTDTQYF
TRBJ2-4 | TRBV19 | . | . | TGTGCCAGTAGTATAGCCCTGGGACTAGCCAAAAACATTCAGTACTTC | CASSIALGLAKNIQYF
TRBJ2-6 | TRBV6-1 | . | TRBD1 | TGTGCCAGCAGTGTAATGTCGGGACAGGGGGCCTTCTGGGCCAACGTCCTGACTTTC | CASSVMSGQGAFWANVLTF
TRBJ1-1 | TRBV19 | . | . | TGTGCCAGTAGTGGTGAGACAGGGAACACTGAAGCTTTCTTT | CASSGETGNTEAFF
TRBJ2-3 | TRBV12-5 | . | TRBD1 | TGTGCTAGTGGTTTGGGGGACAGGGACTCAGATACGCAGTATTTT | CASGLGDRDSDTQYF
TRBJ1-1 | TRBV30 | . | . | TGTGCCCCTAGATGGGGAACGGGTAACACTGAAGCTTTCTTT | CAPRWGTGNTEAFF
TRBJ2-7 | TRBV19 | . | . | TGTGCCAGTAGTACCCGGGGAATCTACGAGCAGTACTTC | CASSTRGIYEQYF
TRBJ1-5 | TRBV6-5 | once | TRBD1 | TGTGCCAGCAGTCCGGACAGGAGAAATAATCAGCCCCAGCATTTT | CASSPDRRNNQPQHF
TRBJ1-1 | TRBV10-1 | . | . | TGCGCCAGCAGTCCACTGAACACTGAAGCTTTCTTT | CASSPLNTEAFF
TRBJ1-5 | TRBV7-2 | once | . | TGTGCCAGCAGCCGGGAGAATGCGCAGCCCCAGCATTTT | CASSRENAQPQHF
TRBJ2-5 | TRBV7-9 | once | . | TGTGCCAGCAGCTTAGGGTCAGGGGCCCAAGAGACCCAGTACTTC | CASSLGSGAQETQYF
TRBJ1-2 | TRBV11-2 | . | . | TGTGCCAGCAGACCAGGAGGGTGGGCATCGAGCTATGGACTCTATGGCTACACCTTC | CASRPGGWASSYGLYGYTF
TRBJ1-1 | TRBV5-4 | . | . | TGTGCCAGCAGCTTGCCAGGGTACACTGAAGCTTTCTTT | CASSLPGYTEAFF
TRBJ2-7 | TRBV21-1 | . | . | TGTGCCAGACCCCGGGGCGACGAGCAGTACTTC | CARPRGDEQYF
TRBJ2-7 | TRBV11-2 | . | . | TGTGCCAGCAGCTTAGAGGTCGGTCTCTCCTACGAGCAGTACTTC | CASSLEVGLSYEQYF
TRBJ1-5 | TRBV19 | . | . | TGTGCCAGTAGTATAGGAACGTCGCAGGGGAATCGGCGGGGGAATCAGCCCCAGCATTTT | CASSIGTSQGNRRGNQPQHF
TRBJ2-1 | TRBV6-5 | . | . | TGTGCCAGCAGTTACTACGGGACTCCCAGGAATGAGCAGTTCTTC | CASSYYGTPRNEQFF
TRBJ2-3 | TRBV10-1 | . | . | TGCGCCAGCAAACCAACCCCCGCGGTGGGTACGCAGTATTTT | CASKPTPAVGTQYF
TRBJ1-1 | TRBV5-6 | . | . | TGTGCCAGCAGATGGGGAGAAGCTTTCTTT | CASRWGEAFF
TRBJ2-1 | TRBV6-1 | once | . | TGTGCCAGCAGTGAAGCATCCTGGGAGGCCTACAATGAGCAGTTCTTC | CASSEASWEAYNEQFF